Following are 32 T cell receptor beta chains from one sample sequenced in a study of metastatic and nonmetastatic thyroid tumors. Patients were all untreated before their thyroid surgery. From the PCR reads, TCRdb re-called clones with MiXCR. The table includes some 17,000 clones, about 24% detected once. The material sequenced was adjacent normal tissue. These receptors originate from a female donor with papillary thyroid cancer or a benign thyroid nodule (not recorded which). Some clones in this sample may be carry-over from other donors' samples.

In this sample, this clone is medium-sized. The J gene is TRBJ2-1, the V gene TRBV27; TRBD2 agrees at 11 bases. The CDR3 sequence is 14 residues long. V gave up 5 bases and J gave up 6 bases; unmatched junction bases: 3. Per germline, CDR1 MNHEY and CDR2 SMNVEV (reference sequence). Written as DNA, the CDR3 is TGTGCCAGCAGTCCCGGACTAGCGGGCAATGAGCAGTTCTTC. As protein: CASSPGLAGNEQFF.

This clone occurred many times. V and J are TRBV5-1 and TRBJ2-1; possible D gene TRBD2, 5 bases. Germline V gene sequence: CDR1 SGHRS, CDR2 YFSETQ. Trimming removed 4 bases from V and 0 bases from J, with 14 bases in between. This CDR3 comprises 16 residues. CDR3 nucleotide sequence: TGCGCCAGCAGCACCAGTCTTGGGAGCTCCTACAATGAGCAGTTCTTC. Translating it yields CASSTSLGSSYNEQFF.

This clone is termed medium-sized (0.01 to 0.1%). The chain combines TRBV12-5 with TRBJ2-7; 8 bases are a match to TRBD1. The CDR3 totals 14 residues. Germline loops: CDR1 LGHNT, CDR2 FRNRAP. J was trimmed by 1 base and V by 4 bases; bases with no gene match: 3. CDR3 in DNA: TGTGCTAGTGGTTCCGGGACAGGTTCCTACGAGCAGTACTTC. It codes for CASGSGTGSYEQYF.

This clone occurred many times. The chain links TRBV5-1 to TRBJ2-7; D possibly matches TRBD1 or TRBD2 (5 bases each). The CDR3 runs to 14 residues. The germline CDR1 and CDR2 sequences are SGHRS and YFSETQ. The ends were cut back, 0 bases at V and 3 bases at J, with 10 bases in the middle. CDR3 in DNA: TGCGCCAGCAGCTTGGCCTTGGGGGTCTACGAGCAGTACTTC. Amino acids: CASSLALGVYEQYF.

This clone came up a few times. The chain uses TRBV20-1 and TRBJ1-2, with TRBD1 as a possible D gene (5 bases). The V end was cut by 5 bases, the J end by 8 bases, with 27 bases between. Germline CDR1 reads DFQATT; CDR2 reads SNEGSKA (reference sequence). This CDR3 spans 16 amino acids. CDR3 sequence: CSAATGEQALEGGYTF. CDR3 sequence (DNA): TGCAGTGCTGCCACGGGGGAGCAGGCCCTCGAGGGGGGCTACACCTTC.

As for this clone: One end of the junction varies from germline; a read error may be responsible. The rearrangement joins TRBV5-1 to TRBJ2-5, with D unclear. Per germline, CDR1 SGHRS and CDR2 YFSETQ. The CDR3 contains 14 residues. In DNA form, the CDR3 reads TGTGCCAGCAGCTTTGAACGTATTGGGGATACCCAGTACTTC. It yields the protein CASSFERIGDTQYF.

This clone occurred many times. The rearrangement joins TRBV29-1 to TRBJ1-4; D is unresolved. Looked up from germline, CDR1 is SQVTM and CDR2 is ANQGSEA. The CDR3 is made up of 13 amino acids. The V and J ends lost 0 bases and 2 bases respectively, with 4 bases between them. The CDR3 reads CSVEEDTNEKLFF. The CDR3 DNA sequence: TGCAGCGTTGAAGAGGATACTAATGAAAAACTGTTTTTT.

By share of the sample, this clone is medium-sized. V gene TRBV27 combines with J gene TRBJ2-1; 16 nucleotides match TRBD2. Germline V gene data show CDR1 as MNHEY and CDR2 as SMNVEV (reference sequence). There are 15 residues in the CDR3. V was pared by 4 bases and J by 10 bases, with 4 bases of the junction left unmatched. CDR3 nucleotides: TGTGCCAGCAGTTGGGGGACTAGCGGGAGGGGAGAGCAGTTCTTC. Translation gives CASSWGTSGRGEQFF.

On this clone itself: Other DNA sequences in the sample encode the same CDR3. The gene calls are TRBV14 and TRBJ2-7, with D possibly being TRBD2 (5 bases). Germline V gives CDR1 SGHDN, CDR2 FVKESK. This CDR3 is 15 amino acids long. Deletions cut 3 bases from V and 4 bases from J, with 16 bases between. CDR3: CASSHTGLAAYEQYF. The CDR3 coding sequence is TGTGCCAGCAGCCATACCGGACTGGCTGCTTACGAGCAGTACTTC.

This clone was recorded at least ten times. This chain uses TRBV20-1 with TRBJ1-1, with D tentatively TRBD1 (6 bases). Per germline, CDR1 DFQATT and CDR2 SNEGSKA (reference sequence). V was pared by 4 bases and J by 3 bases, with 18 bases between. The CDR3 loop spans 15 amino acids. The CDR3 DNA sequence: TGCAGTGCTATGGGACATCTGGGAGGGGACACTGAAGCTTTCTTT. Translated, it gives CSAMGHLGGDTEAFF.

CDR3 sequence reads: CASRSAGGRETQYF. CDR3 nucleotide sequence: TGCGCCAGCAGATCGGCGGGGGGACGAGAGACCCAGTACTTC. This chain joins TRBV5-1 and TRBJ2-5, with 8 nucleotides matching TRBD2. The V gene's germline CDR1 is SGHRS and CDR2 YFSETQ. CDR3 length equals 14 residues. The V and J ends lost 5 bases and 4 bases, in that order; junction bases with no gene match: 7.

The table lists this clone with a few counts. The chain carries TRBV7-3 and TRBJ2-6, with TRBD2 as a possible D gene (7 bases). Germline V gene sequence: CDR1 SGHTA, CDR2 FQGTGA. CDR3 length: 19 amino acids. V lost 1 base, J lost 0 bases, and 16 bases lay in between. The CDR3 region has the DNA TGTGCCAGCAGCTTAATTCCTGCGGGGGCTTTCTCTGGGGCCAACGTCCTGACTTTC. It encodes CASSLIPAGAFSGANVLTF.

As concerns this clone: One end of the junction does not line up with germline, which may come from a read error. This chain joins TRBV6-2 or TRBV6-3 and TRBJ1-2, with a weak D call TRBD1 (6 bases). The germline CDR1 and CDR2 sequences are MNHEY and SVGEGT. This CDR3 has 13 residues. CDR3 nucleotides: TGTGCCAGCAGTTACAAGGGGGTCTATTGCTACACCTTC. This encodes CASSYKGVYCYTF.

The chain combines TRBV13 with TRBJ2-7, with 8 bases lining up with TRBD1. CDR3 length equals 15 residues. Looked up from germline, CDR1 is PRHDT and CDR2 is FYEKMQ (reference sequence). Germline trimming cut 2 bases from V and 3 bases from J; bases unmatched to any gene: 6. CDR3 DNA: TGTGCCAGCAGCTTAAGGACAGGGTTCTTCTACGAGCAGTACTTC. Its protein is CASSLRTGFFYEQYF.

This clone was detected many times. The rearrangement links TRBV4-1 to TRBJ2-5; D may match TRBD1 or TRBD2 (6 bases each). CDR1 and CDR2 from the germline V gene are MGHRA and YSYEKL. The length of the CDR3 is 16 residues. V lost 0 bases to trimming and J lost 2 bases, with 13 bases between them. The CDR3 spells CASSQEPGAGQETQYF. DNA of the CDR3: TGCGCCAGCAGCCAAGAGCCGGGGGCGGGGCAAGAGACCCAGTACTTC.

This clone is medium-sized by share. J is TRBJ2-7 and V is TRBV20-1; D is possibly TRBD2 (7 bases). Germline CDR1 DFQATT, CDR2 SNEGSKA (reference sequence). The CDR3 extends over 17 amino acids. Trimming removed 1 base at V and 2 bases at J, with 21 bases between. In DNA, the CDR3 is TGCAGTGCTAGAGGTCCACGTAAGGGGGGGCCTACCTACGAGCAGTACTTC. This sequence encodes CSARGPRKGGPTYEQYF.

For this clone: The germline gene is not matched at one end of the junction; a read error may be the cause. The V gene is TRBV2, the J gene TRBJ2-3; D gene unclear. The length of the CDR3 is 16 residues. Looked up from germline, CDR1 is SNHLY and CDR2 is FYNNEI. For the CDR3, the DNA is TGTGCCAGCAGTGAAGGAGACCACCCCAGCACAGATACGCAGTATTTC. Translated: CASSEGDHPSTDTQYF.

This clone was recorded at least ten times. This chain uses TRBV3-1 with TRBJ2-3; possibly TRBD1 for D (5 bases). Germline loops: CDR1 LGHDT, CDR2 YNNKEL (reference sequence). Trimming took 5 bases from V and 4 from J, leaving 10 bases between them. The CDR3 totals 13 residues. CDR3 residues: CASSAQGADTQYF. The CDR3 DNA sequence: TGTGCCAGCAGCGCTCAGGGTGCAGATACGCAGTATTTT.

This clone was counted many times. The rearrangement links TRBV5-8 to TRBJ2-1, with unresolved D. Germline loops: CDR1 SGHTS, CDR2 YDEGEE. CDR3 length: 12 residues. V was cut by 4 bases and J by 3 bases, with 5 bases left in between. The CDR3 here is CASSRVYNEQFF. Here the CDR3 DNA reads TGTGCCAGCAGCCGGGTCTACAATGAGCAGTTCTTC.

This clone was recorded many times. The rearrangement uses TRBV10-3 and TRBJ1-5; D is undetermined. CDR1 is ENHRY, CDR2 SYGVKD, per germline. The CDR3 has 17 amino acids. V lost 2 bases and J lost 0, with 14 bases in between. The CDR3 reads CAISEGLVKVSNQPQHF. For the CDR3, the DNA is TGTGCCATCAGTGAGGGTCTCGTCAAGGTTAGCAATCAGCCCCAGCATTTT.

Points on this clone: This could be a read error, since a much larger clone is one nucleotide away. V usage is TRBV12-3 or TRBV12-4 and J usage is TRBJ1-1; 10 bases agree with TRBD1. J lost 5 bases, V lost 7 bases, and 16 bases had no gene match. The CDR3 length is 17 residues. CDR3 protein: CASNPTGGAVGGTEAFF. CDR3 DNA sequence: TGTGCCAGCAATCCGACAGGGGGCGCGGTCGGTGGGACTGAAGCTTTCTTT.

The chain carries TRBV12-3 or TRBV12-4 and TRBJ2-7; the D gene is possibly TRBD1 (6 bases). The CDR3 consists of 15 residues. V was cut by 6 bases and J by 1 base, with 16 bases left in between. CDR3 loop: CASSGSRRGSYEQYF. CDR3 bases: TGTGCCAGCAGCGGAAGCCGAAGGGGGTCCTACGAGCAGTACTTC.

V gene TRBV11-1 combines with J gene TRBJ2-1; 9 nucleotides align to TRBD1. The CDR3 runs to 15 residues. Per the germline V gene, CDR1 is SGHAT and CDR2 is FQDESV (reference sequence). V lost 5 bases and J lost 6; bases outside the gene matches: 8. The DNA for the CDR3 is TGTGCCAGCAGCCGCGACAGGGGGAGCACCAATGAGCAGTTCTTC. Residues: CASSRDRGSTNEQFF. The full variable domain, with the rest looked up from reference TRBV11-1 and TRBJ2-1, is EAEVAQSPRYKITEKSQAVAFWCDPISGHATLYWYRQILGQGPELLVQFQDESVVDDSQLPKDRFSAERLKGVDSTLKIQPAELGDSAMYLCASSRDRGSTNEQFFGPGTRLTVL.

Relative to its sample, this clone is medium-sized (0.01 to 0.1%). This chain joins TRBV6-6 and TRBJ2-7; TRBD2 agrees at 9 bases. Germline trimming cut 2 bases from V and 7 bases from J; bases unmatched to any gene: 6. This CDR3 region has 14 residues. Germline V gene lookup returns CDR1 MNHNY and CDR2 SVGAGI (reference sequence). CDR3 protein: CASSYGIAGVEQYF. The CDR3 nucleotides are TGTGCCAGCAGTTACGGGATAGCGGGAGTTGAGCAGTACTTC.

The genes are TRBV3-1 and TRBJ1-5; D remains unclear. The CDR3 spans 13 residues. Germline CDR1 reads LGHDT; CDR2 reads YNNKEL (reference sequence). V was pared by 1 base and J by 5 bases, with 6 bases between. Here the CDR3 reads CASSQARDQPQHF. The CDR3 bases are TGTGCCAGCAGCCAAGCAAGGGATCAGCCCCAGCATTTT. Combining the CDR3 with reference TRBV3-1 and TRBJ1-5 gives the whole variable domain DTAVSQTPKYLVTQMGNDKSIKCEQNLGHDTMYWYKQDSKKFLKIMFSYNNKELIINETVPNRFSPKSPDKAHLNLHINSLELGDSAVYFCASSQARDQPQHFGDGTRLSIL.

This clone was seen many times. The rearrangement uses TRBV11-2 and TRBJ2-7, with TRBD1 matching 7 bases. CDR1 and CDR2 (germline): SGHAT, FQNNGV. Trimming removed 3 bases from V and 3 bases from J; junction bases left unmatched: 2. This CDR3 comprises 13 residues. CDR3 region: CASSFRDSYEQYF. CDR3 nucleotide sequence: TGTGCCAGCAGCTTCAGGGACAGCTACGAGCAGTACTTC.

In its sample, this clone is medium-sized. The chain carries TRBV6-6 and TRBJ1-2; no clear D. The V gene lost 2 bases and the J gene lost 7 bases, with 11 bases spanning the gap. The CDR3 has 13 residues. Per germline, CDR1 MNHNY and CDR2 SVGAGI (reference sequence). The CDR3 reads CASSYPIVAGYTF. In DNA form, the CDR3 reads TGTGCCAGCAGTTACCCCATCGTAGCTGGCTACACCTTC.

The chain combines TRBV5-1 with TRBJ2-1; TRBD2 aligns across 7 bases. The germline CDR1 and CDR2 sequences are SGHRS and YFSETQ. J gave up 0 bases and V 4 bases, and 10 bases lay outside the gene matches. CDR3 length: 17 residues. The CDR3 DNA sequence: TGCGCCAGCAGCCCGTCCCCTACTAGCGTCTCCTACAATGAGCAGTTCTTC. It specifies CASSPSPTSVSYNEQFF.

By sample fraction, this clone is medium-sized (0.01 to 0.1%). J is TRBJ2-7 and V is TRBV5-1; 8 nucleotides agree with TRBD2. Trimming took 7 bases from V and 2 from J; bases not matched to a gene: 5. The germline V gene has CDR1 SGHRS and CDR2 YFSETQ. This CDR3 is built from 13 residues. This CDR3 is CASGSGGAYEQYF. The DNA for the CDR3 is TGCGCCAGCGGGTCCGGGGGGGCCTACGAGCAGTACTTC.

This clone was seen ten or more times. This sequence joins TRBV3-1 and TRBJ2-1, with 9 bases lining up with TRBD2. The CDR3 is 14 amino acids. From germline, CDR1 is LGHDT and CDR2 YNNKEL (reference sequence). Germline trimming cut 1 base from V and 9 bases from J; bases unmatched to any gene: 4. The chain's CDR3 is CASSQAGSGSEQFF. CDR3 in DNA: TGTGCCAGCAGCCAAGCGGGTAGCGGGAGTGAGCAGTTCTTC.

This clone was counted between two and nine times. J is TRBJ1-6 and V is TRBV28; TRBD1 might be the D (6 bases). The CDR3 loop spans 16 amino acids. The V gene's germline CDR1 is MDHEN and CDR2 SYDVKM. V gave up 5 bases and J gave up 6 bases, with 17 bases separating them. DNA of the CDR3: TGTGCCAGCAGTGTGTCTCAGGGGTTGTCTAATTCACCCCTCCACTTT. It codes for CASSVSQGLSNSPLHF.

A few counts support this clone. DNA of the CDR3: TGTGCCAGCAGCCACAGGGGGGCGAACACTGAAGCTTTCTTT. This codes for CASSHRGANTEAFF. The chain couples TRBV25-1 to TRBJ1-1; 8 bases align to TRBD1. Germline V lookup: CDR1 MGHDK, CDR2 SYGVNS. Unmatched junction bases numbered 4, after V lost 6 bases and J lost 1 base. The CDR3 runs 14 residues.